These T cell receptor beta chains were read from a single sample in a study of cytomegalovirus exposure and HLA in healthy donors. Sequencing used immunoSEQ multiplex PCR; TCRdb keeps in-frame clones, though not all of them. The repertoire includes around 210,000 clones, 78% of them detected once, and about 0.45% sits in the top ten. The source material was PBMCs. These TCRs come from a boy aged 10-17 years in good health and CMV-seronegative. Each CDR3 is given with its conserved first and last residue. D genes are given only for firm matches. For some rows the clone size is stated as once, few or many, or as a class when expanded; others skip it.

j_call v_call d_call clone_size cdr3_nt cdr3_aa
TRBJ2-4 TRBV7-9 - few TGTGCCAGCAGCTTAGCCCTAAACATTCAGTACTTC CASSLALNIQYF
TRBJ1-1 TRBV2 - - TGTGCCAGCAGGGGCACCGCAGGACACAAGAACACTGAAGCTTTCTTT CASRGTAGHKNTEAFF
TRBJ2-7 TRBV7-2 TRBD2 - TGTGCCAGCAGCTTTGTAGCGGGGAGGGACGAGCAGTACTTC CASSFVAGRDEQYF
TRBJ1-2 TRBV30 - - TGTGCCGGGTCCACTGGGCGGGCTAACTATGGCTACACCTTC CAGSTGRANYGYTF
TRBJ1-2 TRBV29-1 TRBD1 - TGCAGCGTTGGGCGGGACAGCTATTTTGCTGGCTACACCTTC CSVGRDSYFAGYTF
TRBJ1-2 TRBV6-5 TRBD1 - TGTGCCAGCAGTCCCATCCGGGACAGGGGAGGCTACACCTTC CASSPIRDRGGYTF
TRBJ1-2 TRBV19 TRBD1 - TGTGCCAGTAGCGATTCAAGGGGGCCGGTAAATGGCTACACCTTC CASSDSRGPVNGYTF
TRBJ2-7 TRBV30 TRBD2 - TGTGCCTGGAACGTGGGAGGGCCCCACGAGCAGTACTTC CAWNVGGPHEQYF
TRBJ1-2 TRBV11-3 TRBD1 once TGTGCCAGCAGCTTAGGACAGGGGGCGGTCTATGGCTACACCTTC CASSLGQGAVYGYTF
TRBJ2-7 TRBV11-3 - - TGTGCCAGCAGCTTACAGGCTACCTCCTACGAGCAGTACTTC CASSLQATSYEQYF
TRBJ1-2 TRBV5-6 TRBD1 - TGTGCCAGCAGCTGGTGGGACAGGGAAGAGGGTGGCTACACCTTC CASSWWDREEGGYTF
TRBJ2-3 TRBV9 TRBD2 - TGTGCCAGCAGCGCCTTAGCGGGAGCGACAGATACGCAGTATTTT CASSALAGATDTQYF
TRBJ1-5 TRBV6-5 - - TGTGCCAGCAGTAGAGGGTCCCCTAATCAGCCCCAGCATTTT CASSRGSPNQPQHF
TRBJ1-1 TRBV4-1 - - TGCGCCAGCAGCCCACGGGGGGGGAACACTGAAGCTTTCTTT CASSPRGGNTEAFF
TRBJ2-1 TRBV29-1 TRBD2 - TGCAGCGGTACGGGTTGGGCTAGCGGGAGGGCCCTGAATGAGCAGTTCTTC CSGTGWASGRALNEQFF
TRBJ2-2 TRBV6-1 TRBD2 - TGTGCCAGCAGTGAACTACGGGGGGGCACCGGGGAGCTGTTTTTT CASSELRGGTGELFF
TRBJ2-3 TRBV27 - - TGTGCCAGCAGCCACAGCCAGGCAGGCACAGATACGCAGTATTTT CASSHSQAGTDTQYF
TRBJ1-4 TRBV7-2 TRBD1 - TGTGCCAGCACACCTTTGACAGGGGGTCATGAAAAACTGTTTTTT CASTPLTGGHEKLFF
TRBJ1-1 TRBV5-1 - once TGCGCCAGCAGCTTGTTCTACGGGAACACTGAAGCTTTCTTT CASSLFYGNTEAFF
TRBJ2-1 TRBV7-8 TRBD2 - TGTGCCAGTGGGACTAGCGGTTCCTACAATGAGCAGTTCTTC CASGTSGSYNEQFF
TRBJ2-5 TRBV9 TRBD2 - TGTGCCAGCAGCGTAGAAGGACTAGCTAGGGAGACCCAGTACTTC CASSVEGLARETQYF
TRBJ1-2 TRBV2 - - TGTGCCAGCCGCTTAGCAGGGGCCCTGGGTGGCTACACCTTC CASRLAGALGGYTF
TRBJ2-5 TRBV5-1 TRBD2 - TGCGCCAGCAGCCTGATAGCGGGGGGAGAGACCCAGTACTTC CASSLIAGGETQYF
TRBJ1-1 TRBV29-1 - - TGCAGCGTTGAACGGAGAACTGAAGCCTTCTTT CSVERRTEAFF
TRBJ1-5 TRBV4-1 TRBD1 - TGCGCCAGCAGCCAGCCCGACAGGGACAATCAGCCCCAGCATTTT CASSQPDRDNQPQHF
TRBJ1-6 TRBV6-1 TRBD1 - TGTGCCAGTATGACAGGGGTAGATAATTCACCCCTCCACTTT CASMTGVDNSPLHF
TRBJ1-5 TRBV2 - - TGTGCCAGCACCAAAGAGCTTGGGGGCGCCCCATATCAGCCCCAGCATTTT CASTKELGGAPYQPQHF
TRBJ2-7 TRBV13 TRBD2 - TGTGCCAGCAGGGCGGCGGGAGAGTCCTACGAGCAGTACTTC CASRAAGESYEQYF
TRBJ2-3 TRBV18 - - TGTGCCAGCTCACCACCCCTAGGTAACCCAGATACGCAGTATTTT CASSPPLGNPDTQYF
TRBJ2-7 TRBV2 - once TGTGCCAGCAGTGTCCGGAGACCGCGTGTTTTTAGCGAGCAGTACTTC CASSVRRPRVFSEQYF
TRBJ1-2 TRBV5-5 - - TGTGCCAGCAGCTTGGGGCAGGGCCGTAGGGGTGGCTACACCTTC CASSLGQGRRGGYTF
TRBJ2-3 TRBV11-3 TRBD2 - TGTGCCAGCAGCTTACGGACTAGCGGGATATCGGATACGCAGTATTTT CASSLRTSGISDTQYF
TRBJ1-2 TRBV9 TRBD1 - TGTGCCAGCAGCGACCTGGACAGGCCTAGCTATGGCTACACCTTC CASSDLDRPSYGYTF
TRBJ1-2 TRBV5-6 - - TGTGCCAGCAGCGCGACAGGTGGCTACACCTTC CASSATGGYTF
TRBJ1-1 TRBV30 - - TGTGCCTGGAGTGTACAAGTAGCTTTCTTT CAWSVQVAFF
TRBJ1-1 TRBV28 TRBD1 - TGTGCCAGTTCCACAGGGGATGGTGTCACTGAAGCTTTCTTT CASSTGDGVTEAFF
TRBJ2-1 TRBV11-3 TRBD2 - TGTGCCAGCAGCTACCTTAGCGGGGGGGCGAATGAGCAGTTCTTC CASSYLSGGANEQFF
TRBJ2-7 TRBV2 - - TGTGCCAGCAGTGATATGACTTGGCCCTACGAGCAGTACTTC CASSDMTWPYEQYF